This T cell receptor (beta chain) derives from a study of T cell responses to AZD1222 COVID-19 vaccine. Study-wide results and caveats: Donor demographics were predominantly white British with a female majority; clonal diversity may be underestimated. Epitopes outside B.1.351 and B.1.1.7 mutated regions reportedly drew nearly half of spike TCRs. The repertoires were collected only after the peak T cell response. The number of AZD1222 recipients seropositive at baseline was only six.

Looked up from germline, CDR1 is MNHNS and CDR2 is SASEGT. The V gene lost 0 bases and the J gene lost 4 bases, with 13 bases spanning the gap. This CDR3 comprises 16 residues. As concerns this clone: The antigen is not known.

TCRdb's copy holds only in-frame clones and misses some; the assay was immunoSEQ multiplex PCR. The table includes approximately 220,000 clones, 90% to 95% detected once. The sequence was obtained from an adult in good health. The sequenced sample was peripheral blood, obtained on day 0 of MenACWY control vaccination. The rearrangement links TRBV6-1 to TRBJ2-4; tentative D call: TRBD1 (5 bases). CDR3 DNA: TGTGCCAGCAGTGAAGCGCGAGGCAGGGTTAAAAACATTCAGTACTTC. This translates into CASSEARGRVKNIQYF.